This T cell receptor (beta chain) originates from a study of blood T cell repertoires in COVID-19. Trimming cost V 0 bases and J 1 base; bases outside gene matches: 5. The CDR3 has 16 residues. The V gene's germline CDR1 is SGHVS and CDR2 FQNEAQ. The table came from immunoSEQ multiplex PCR; TCRdb's copy has only in-frame clones and leaves some out. The data hold hundreds of thousands of clones, with 65% to 90% observed a single time. The sample taken for sequencing was peripheral blood. This chain joins TRBV7-8 and TRBJ1-1, with 7 positions matching TRBD1. This clonotype originated in a human donor in a cohort sampled during active COVID-19. The CDR3 loop is CASSLARQGWNTEAFF. In DNA, the CDR3 is TGTGCCAGCAGCTTAGCCCGACAGGGTTGGAACACTGAAGCTTTCTTT.